The present T cell receptor (beta chain) was sequenced within a study of blood T cell repertoires in COVID-19. Methods used by the authors: The authors estimated nucleated cell counts from reference gene primer amplification. Clones were sequenced by immunoSEQ multiplex PCR, and TCRdb holds only the in-frame ones, with some missing. That table is the source of V, J and clone size, and D and trimming were worked out from the DNA. The sample comprises approximately 200,000 clones, about 87% of which are singletons, and 1.2% rests with the top ten. Participant reports of clinical history set cohort assignment. Recovery among Cohort 3 donors was established by two negative PCRs, clearance, or symptom resolution. Germline V lookup: CDR1 SGHAT, CDR2 FQNNGV. The junction had 5 bases not matched to a gene; V was cut back by 2 bases and J by 6 bases. There are 14 residues in the CDR3.

The sample consisted of PBMCs or T cells enriched from blood (not recorded which). The receptor's source is a man aged 25 to 40 who had recovered from COVID-19. The chain recombines TRBV11-2 with TRBJ1-2, with TRBD1 matching 8 bases. CDR3 nucleotide sequence: TGTGCCAGCAGCTTAAGCGGGACAGGAAATGGCTACACCTTC. It is translated as CASSLSGTGNGYTF.